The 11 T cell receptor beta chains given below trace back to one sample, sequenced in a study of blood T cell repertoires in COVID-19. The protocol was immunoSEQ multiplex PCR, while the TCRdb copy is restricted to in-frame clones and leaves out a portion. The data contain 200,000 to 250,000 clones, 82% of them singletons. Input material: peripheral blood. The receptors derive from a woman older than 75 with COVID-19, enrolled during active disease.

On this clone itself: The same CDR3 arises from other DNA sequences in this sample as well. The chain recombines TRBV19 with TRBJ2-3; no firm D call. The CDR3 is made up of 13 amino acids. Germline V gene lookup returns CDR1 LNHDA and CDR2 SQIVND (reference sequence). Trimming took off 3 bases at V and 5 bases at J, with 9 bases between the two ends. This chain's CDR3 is CASSIGAGDTQYF. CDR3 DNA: TGTGCCAGTAGTATCGGAGCCGGAGATACGCAGTATTTT.

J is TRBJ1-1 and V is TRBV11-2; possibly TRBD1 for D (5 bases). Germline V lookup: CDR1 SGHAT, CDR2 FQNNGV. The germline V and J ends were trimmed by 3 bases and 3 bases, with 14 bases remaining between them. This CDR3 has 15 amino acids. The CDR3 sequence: CASSFTQGFDTEAFF. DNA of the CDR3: TGTGCCAGCAGCTTTACGCAGGGATTTGACACTGAAGCTTTCTTT.

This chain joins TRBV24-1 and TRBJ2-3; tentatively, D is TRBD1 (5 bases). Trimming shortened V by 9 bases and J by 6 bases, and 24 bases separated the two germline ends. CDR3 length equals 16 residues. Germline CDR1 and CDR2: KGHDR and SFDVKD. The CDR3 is CATADLDGASTDTQYF. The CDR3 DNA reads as TGTGCCACCGCCGATTTAGATGGGGCCTCAACCGATACGCAGTATTTT.

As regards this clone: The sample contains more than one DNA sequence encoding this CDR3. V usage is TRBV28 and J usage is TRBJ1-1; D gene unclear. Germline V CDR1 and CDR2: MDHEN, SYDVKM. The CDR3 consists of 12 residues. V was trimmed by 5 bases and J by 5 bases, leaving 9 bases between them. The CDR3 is CASSRGWTEAFF. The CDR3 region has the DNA TGTGCCAGCAGTCGAGGGTGGACTGAAGCTTTCTTT.

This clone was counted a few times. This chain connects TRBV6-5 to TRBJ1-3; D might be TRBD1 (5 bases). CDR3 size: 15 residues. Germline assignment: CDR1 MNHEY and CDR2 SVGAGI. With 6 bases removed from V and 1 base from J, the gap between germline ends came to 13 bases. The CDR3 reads CASRVGLTSGNTIYF. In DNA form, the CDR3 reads TGTGCCAGCAGGGTGGGACTGACATCTGGAAACACCATATATTTT.

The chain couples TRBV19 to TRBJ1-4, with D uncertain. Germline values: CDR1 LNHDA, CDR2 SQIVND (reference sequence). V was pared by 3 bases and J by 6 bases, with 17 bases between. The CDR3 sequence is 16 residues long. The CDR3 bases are TGTGCCAGTAGTATCTCCGCCGCAGATTTGGATGAAAAACTGTTTTTT. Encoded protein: CASSISAADLDEKLFF.

Here the CDR3 DNA reads TGTGCCAGCAAAGGAGGAGGGCGTTTTGGAAAACTGTTTTTT. Amino acid sequence: CASKGGGRFGKLFF. The chain links TRBV28 to TRBJ1-4; D ambiguous. The CDR3 extends over 14 amino acids. CDR1 MDHEN and CDR2 SYDVKM come from the germline V gene. The V end was cut by 7 bases, the J end by 10 bases, with 19 bases between.

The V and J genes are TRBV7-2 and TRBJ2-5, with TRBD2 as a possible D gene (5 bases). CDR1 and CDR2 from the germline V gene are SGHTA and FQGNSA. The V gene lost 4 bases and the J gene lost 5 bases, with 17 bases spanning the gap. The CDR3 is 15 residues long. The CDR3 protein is CASSSRGLIIETQYF. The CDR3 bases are TGTGCCAGCAGCTCGAGAGGACTGATCATCGAGACCCAGTACTTC.

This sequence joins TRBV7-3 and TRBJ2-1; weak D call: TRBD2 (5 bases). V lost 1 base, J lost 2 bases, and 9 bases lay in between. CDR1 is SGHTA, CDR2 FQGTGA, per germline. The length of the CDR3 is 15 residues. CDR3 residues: CASSLIPRAYNEQFF. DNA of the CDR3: TGTGCCAGCAGCTTAATTCCGCGGGCCTACAATGAGCAGTTCTTC.

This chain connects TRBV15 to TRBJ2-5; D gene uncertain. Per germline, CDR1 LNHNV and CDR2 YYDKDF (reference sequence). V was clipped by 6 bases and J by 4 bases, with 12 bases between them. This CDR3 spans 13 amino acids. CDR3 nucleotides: TGTGCCACCAGGGGCAGATCCCTAGAGACCCAGTACTTC. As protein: CATRGRSLETQYF.

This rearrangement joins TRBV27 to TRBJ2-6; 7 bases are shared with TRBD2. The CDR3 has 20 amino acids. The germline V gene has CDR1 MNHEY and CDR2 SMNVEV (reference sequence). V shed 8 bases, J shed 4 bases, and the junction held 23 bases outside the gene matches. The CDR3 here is CASGCGLECSPVWGANVLTF. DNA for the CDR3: TGTGCCAGCGGGTGTGGACTAGAATGTTCTCCCGTTTGGGGGGCCAACGTCCTGACTTTC.